The source of this T cell receptor (beta chain) is a study of vaccination and CD4 T cells after COVID-19. On the study more broadly: SARS-CoV-2, HCoV-NL63, HCoV-OC43 and HCoV-229E supplied the overlapping spike peptides used to stimulate cells.

Study-wide results and caveats: Convalescent patients' clones that were vaccine-specific were spike mono-reactive in 304 of 307 cases.

As for treatment: roughly 11-day PBMC culture with coronavirus spike peptide pools or control peptides (ViraFEST assay). Positive PCR dates spanned March to December 2020, predating US Alpha, Beta and Delta variants. Cultured CD4+ T cell DNA underwent sequencing with the Oncomine TCR Beta short-read assay. TCRdb processed the PCR reads anew with MiXCR; each CDR3 protein has one entry. The table records roughly 15,000 distinct CDR3 sequences, about 44% of them present only once. There are a few counts of this clonotype. Its antigen is not identified. This TCR derives from a human donor who had recovered from COVID-19. Sequencing input: CD4+ T cells from blood, cultured in vitro.

The CDR3 here is CASSSQGETQYF. CDR3 DNA sequence: TGTGCCAGCAGCTCTCAGGGGGAGACCCAGTACTTC. The chain couples TRBV11-2 to TRBJ2-5, with D tentatively TRBD1 (6 bases). The CDR3 runs to 12 residues. Per the germline V gene, CDR1 is SGHAT and CDR2 is FQNNGV. V was cut by 4 bases and J by 5 bases, with 8 bases left in between.